These 22 T cell receptor beta chains share one sample of origin, sequenced in a study of shared T cell receptors in the human thymus. Using immunoSEQ multiplex PCR, the repertoire was profiled, and TCRdb retains in-frame clones only, with some absent. The sample holds about 660,000 clones, 70% to 90% seen once. These data are also associated with another study on human thymus T cells.

Sequencing input: thymocytes. The receptors here all came from a boy under two years old with a congenital heart defect.

The rearrangement uses TRBV2 and TRBJ2-3; TRBD1 agrees at 7 bases. There are 16 residues in the CDR3. The V segment lost 9 bases and the J segment 3 bases; nucleotides outside the gene matches: 15. Per the germline V gene, CDR1 is SNHLY and CDR2 is FYNNEI. Written as DNA, the CDR3 is TGTGCCAGATCACCCGCCGACAGGGATGGAACAGATACGCAGTATTTT. This gives the protein CARSPADRDGTDTQYF.

This rearrangement joins TRBV4-3 to TRBJ2-1; D is uncertain. Germline V lookup: CDR1 LGHNA, CDR2 YSLEER. The CDR3 consists of 16 residues. V lost 5 bases to trimming and J lost 5 bases, with 19 bases between them. The CDR3: CASSKHYDPRHNEQFF. The CDR3 DNA reads TGCGCCAGCAGCAAACATTATGACCCGCGGCACAATGAGCAGTTCTTC.

The rearrangement joins TRBV19 to TRBJ1-1; TRBD1 is a possible D gene (5 bases). In germline, CDR1 is LNHDA, CDR2 SQIVND (reference sequence). The CDR3 runs to 14 residues. V dropped 4 bases and J dropped 6 bases, with 15 bases sitting between them. This CDR3 reads CASSRAAGRPEAFF. CDR3 nucleotides: TGTGCCAGTAGTAGAGCCGCGGGACGACCTGAAGCTTTCTTT.

The gene calls are TRBV4-1 and TRBJ2-1, with 12 bases identical to TRBD2. The V gene end was trimmed by 3 bases and the J gene end by 0 bases; junction bases not matched to a gene: 12. Germline V gene data show CDR1 as MGHRA and CDR2 as YSYEKL. The CDR3 length is 20 residues. CDR3 region: CASSHPYPTSGRPSYNEQFF. In DNA form, the CDR3 reads TGCGCCAGCAGCCATCCATACCCCACTAGCGGGAGGCCCTCCTACAATGAGCAGTTCTTC.

This sequence joins TRBV10-3 and TRBJ2-3; possibly TRBD2 for D (5 bases). V shed 2 bases and J shed 2 bases, with 14 bases lying between them. The CDR3 has 16 residues. Germline loops: CDR1 ENHRY, CDR2 SYGVKD. CDR3 region: CAISESGVGYTDTQYF. The DNA for the CDR3 is TGTGCCATCAGTGAGAGCGGTGTTGGGTACACAGATACGCAGTATTTT.

The J gene is TRBJ2-6, the V gene TRBV29-1, with unresolved D. Trimming cost V 3 bases and J 1 base, with 7 bases left between them. Germline-derived CDR1 and CDR2 are SQVTM and ANQGSEA. The CDR3 spans 14 residues. The CDR3 bases are TGCAGCGTTGACTCCAGTTCTGGGGCCAACGTCCTGACTTTC. This encodes CSVDSSSGANVLTF.

The genes are TRBV28 and TRBJ1-1; no reliable D call. Trimming pared 5 bases from V and 4 bases from J, leaving 17 bases between. The germline CDR1 and CDR2 sequences are MDHEN and SYDVKM. CDR3 length equals 15 residues. DNA of the CDR3: TGTGCCAGCAGTACCTCCCCCCTCCGGGGCACTGAAGCTTTCTTT. Translating it yields CASSTSPLRGTEAFF.

This clone was seen a few times. The chain has TRBV19 and TRBJ1-5; possible D gene TRBD1, 5 bases. The V gene lost 5 bases and the J gene lost 6 bases, with 11 bases spanning the gap. CDR1 is LNHDA and CDR2 is SQIVND in the germline V gene (reference sequence). This CDR3 region has 13 residues. The CDR3 nucleotides are TGTGCCAGTAGTGACAGTTACGGTCAGCCCCAGCATTTT. This gives the protein CASSDSYGQPQHF.

The genes are TRBV5-1 and TRBJ2-3; perhaps TRBD2 as D (6 bases). CDR3 length: 16 residues. Germline CDR1 SGHRS, CDR2 YFSETQ. Trimming took 6 bases from V and 4 from J, leaving 21 bases between them. CDR3 DNA sequence: TGCGCCAGCACGGCGGGGCAGAGGGGCCCCCCAGATACGCAGTATTTT. Translation: CASTAGQRGPPDTQYF.

The table lists this clone with a few counts. The chain joins TRBV10-3 to TRBJ1-3, with TRBD1 matching over 8 bases. Germline V gene data show CDR1 as ENHRY and CDR2 as SYGVKD. The CDR3 length is 15 residues. V lost 10 bases and J lost 0; bases outside the gene matches: 8. CDR3 in DNA: TGTGCCACGTCGACAGGGGACACCTCTGGAAACACCATATATTTT. Translating gives CATSTGDTSGNTIYF.

V gene TRBV9 combines with J gene TRBJ1-1; maybe TRBD1 (5 bases). CDR3 length equals 14 residues. The V and J ends lost 0 bases and 1 base respectively, with 7 bases between them. CDR1 and CDR2 from the germline V gene are SGDLS and YYNGEE. Here the CDR3 DNA reads TGTGCCAGCAGCGTAGAACAGGAGAACACTGAAGCTTTCTTT. Translation: CASSVEQENTEAFF.

The CDR3 region has the DNA TGTGCCAGCAGTTTTCTTGGGAGGATTCGGGATGAGCAGTTCTTC. Protein sequence: CASSFLGRIRDEQFF. The chain employs TRBV27 and TRBJ2-1, with D maybe TRBD2 (6 bases). V lost 3 bases and J 8 bases, leaving 17 bases between the germline ends. Looked up from germline, CDR1 is MNHEY and CDR2 is SMNVEV (reference sequence). The length of the CDR3 is 15 residues.

The chain joins TRBV28 to TRBJ1-2, with a weak D call TRBD1 (6 bases). The CDR3 has 14 amino acids. V was clipped by 2 bases and J by 6 bases, with 13 bases between them. The germline gives CDR1 MDHEN, CDR2 SYDVKM. This chain's CDR3 is CASSLIRQADGYTF. The CDR3 DNA sequence: TGTGCCAGCAGTTTAATCCGACAGGCAGATGGCTACACCTTC.

The chain uses TRBV20-1 and TRBJ1-3; TRBD1 might be the D (5 bases). The germline V gene has CDR1 DFQATT and CDR2 SNEGSKA (reference sequence). The CDR3 runs 11 residues. The V gene lost 0 bases and the J gene lost 14 bases, with 11 bases spanning the gap. CDR3 residues: CSARDLQGLYF. The CDR3 coding sequence is TGCAGTGCTAGAGATCTTCAGGGTTTATATTTT.

CDR3 coding DNA: TGTGCCACCAGCAGAGAAGACAGGGGGTCCCACGAGCAGTACTTC. It is translated as CATSREDRGSHEQYF. V usage is TRBV15 and J usage is TRBJ2-7; 9 bases are shared with TRBD1. V lost 0 bases to trimming and J lost 5 bases; unmatched junction nucleotides: 5. CDR1 is LNHNV, CDR2 YYDKDF, per germline (reference sequence). The CDR3 loop spans 15 amino acids.

The chain carries TRBV5-1 and TRBJ1-1, with 7 bases fitting TRBD1. Per germline, CDR1 SGHRS and CDR2 YFSETQ. This CDR3 region has 14 residues. Trimming cost V 4 bases and J 1 base; bases outside gene matches: 4. The CDR3 loop reads CASSTGQKNTEAFF. The CDR3 bases are TGCGCCAGCAGCACGGGACAGAAGAACACTGAAGCTTTCTTT.

The chain couples TRBV5-8 to TRBJ1-5, with D possibly being TRBD1 (6 bases). Trimming left V 1 base short and J 5 bases short, with 16 bases between. The CDR3 sequence is 16 residues long. Looked up from germline, CDR1 is SGHTS and CDR2 is YDEGEE. The CDR3 protein is CASSLRGRQNDQPQHF. CDR3 bases: TGTGCCAGCAGCTTGAGGGGGAGACAAAACGATCAGCCCCAGCATTTT.

The chain uses TRBV14 and TRBJ2-1, with 8 bases identical to TRBD2. V lost 0 bases and J lost 4; bases outside the gene matches: 2. Germline values: CDR1 SGHDN, CDR2 FVKESK. CDR3 length: 15 residues. CDR3 region: CASSQETSVYNEQFF. The CDR3 DNA reads TGTGCCAGCAGCCAAGAGACTAGCGTATACAATGAGCAGTTCTTC.

The chain combines TRBV6-5 with TRBJ2-7; 9 bases map to TRBD1. The CDR3 is 15 amino acids. J gave up 2 bases and V 2 bases, and 4 bases lay outside the gene matches. Germline-derived CDR1 and CDR2 are MNHEY and SVGAGI. The CDR3 DNA sequence: TGTGCCAGCAGTTACGACGGGACAGGGCCCTACGAGCAGTACTTC. Amino acid sequence: CASSYDGTGPYEQYF.

The rearrangement links TRBV5-4 to TRBJ1-5; unclear D gene. Trimming cost V 1 base and J 10 bases, with 9 bases left between them. The V gene's germline CDR1 is SGHNT and CDR2 YYREEE (reference sequence). This CDR3 spans 12 amino acids. CDR3 in DNA: TGTGCCAGCAGCTTGCCTCTAGGTCCCCAGCATTTT. Protein: CASSLPLGPQHF.

V usage is TRBV7-6 and J usage is TRBJ2-1, with TRBD1 matching 9 bases. Per the germline V gene, CDR1 is SGHVS and CDR2 is FNYEAQ. This CDR3 has 16 amino acids. J lost 5 bases, V lost 1 base, and 6 bases had no gene match. This chain's CDR3 is CASSLVADRGHNEQFF. The CDR3 coding sequence is TGTGCCAGCAGCTTAGTTGCGGACAGGGGACACAATGAGCAGTTCTTC.

This clone occurred once. The chain uses TRBV5-4 and TRBJ2-3, with D perhaps matching TRBD2 (7 bases). Germline CDR1 is SGHNT and CDR2 is YYREEE (reference sequence). The CDR3 is made up of 15 amino acids. The germline V and J ends were trimmed by 4 bases and 1 base, with 13 bases remaining between them. CDR3 DNA sequence: TGTGCCAGCAGCCGGGGGGCTAGCGGCACAGATACGCAGTATTTT. This sequence encodes CASSRGASGTDTQYF.